Below, 26 T cell receptor beta chains from the same sample are listed, as sequenced in a study of T cell responses to AZD1222 COVID-19 vaccine. Here immunoSEQ multiplex PCR was the method, and the copy in TCRdb shows in-frame clones only, minus some. Here the sample spans about 82,000 clones, just under 90% being singletons. This specimen consisted of peripheral blood, obtained on day 0 of AZD1222 vaccination. These receptor sequences come from an adult in good health.

CDR3: CASKVQGTGDYEQYF. The CDR3 DNA follows: TGTGCCAGCAAAGTCCAGGGGACAGGCGACTACGAGCAGTACTTC. The chain carries TRBV28 and TRBJ2-7; TRBD1 matches 8 bases. The V gene's germline CDR1 is MDHEN and CDR2 SYDVKM. The CDR3 is 15 amino acids. After removal of 7 bases from V and 3 bases from J, the junction contained 11 bases not matched to a gene.

The rearrangement uses TRBV6-1 and TRBJ1-2; no clear D. Germline V lookup: CDR1 MNHNS, CDR2 SASEGT. V shed 2 bases and J shed 4 bases, with 17 bases lying between them. CDR3 size: 16 residues. CDR3 sequence (DNA): TGTGCCAGCAGTGAATCTGTGGTCCAGCTCGCCTATGGCTACACCTTC. It specifies CASSESVVQLAYGYTF.

V is TRBV9 and J is TRBJ2-2; 7 nucleotides agree with TRBD1. CDR3 length: 14 residues. The V segment lost 6 bases and the J segment 4 bases; nucleotides outside the gene matches: 6. The germline V gene has CDR1 SGDLS and CDR2 YYNGEE. As DNA, the CDR3 is TGTGCCAGCACCGACAGGGAATTCACCGGGGAGCTGTTTTTT. Protein: CASTDREFTGELFF.

The chain couples TRBV6-4 to TRBJ2-1; 9 bases match TRBD2. Germline assignment: CDR1 MRHNA and CDR2 SNTAGT. The CDR3 is made up of 16 amino acids. The V and J ends lost 4 bases and 8 bases, in that order; junction bases with no gene match: 12. In DNA, the CDR3 is TGTGCCAGCAGTGCTCGGTGGAGCGGGGGGAACGATGAGCAGTTCTTC. It translates to CASSARWSGGNDEQFF.

This chain links TRBV3-1 (or the pseudogene TRBV3-2) with TRBJ1-1, with a possible D match to TRBD1 (5 bases). The CDR3 has 16 amino acids. Trimming shortened V by 4 bases and J by 0 bases, and 15 bases separated the two germline ends. Germline CDR1 reads LGHDT; CDR2 reads YNNKEL (reference sequence). The CDR3 region has the DNA TGTGCCAGCAGCCGGCTGCCGGGACGGATGAACACTGAAGCTTTCTTT. Its protein product is CASSRLPGRMNTEAFF.

The CDR3 coding sequence is TGTGCCAGCACCCCGGCCAGGGGAACGTACGAGCAGTACTTC. This encodes CASTPARGTYEQYF. The gene calls are TRBV6-1 and TRBJ2-7, with a possible D match to TRBD1 (6 bases). The CDR3 runs to 14 residues. The germline gives CDR1 MNHNS, CDR2 SASEGT. V lost 7 bases to trimming and J lost 4 bases, with 17 bases between them.

The J gene is TRBJ2-1, the V gene TRBV9; D remains unclear. Germline V lookup: CDR1 SGDLS, CDR2 YYNGEE. The CDR3 loop spans 14 amino acids. Between the trimmed V and J ends, which lost 2 bases and 0 bases, there was a span of 6 bases. The CDR3 sequence is CASSVRSSYNEQFF. DNA for the CDR3: TGTGCCAGCAGCGTCAGAAGCTCCTACAATGAGCAGTTCTTC.

The J gene is TRBJ1-1, the V gene TRBV3-1 (or the pseudogene TRBV3-2), with D unresolved. Trimming cost V 1 base and J 1 base, with 1 base left between them. This CDR3 is built from 12 residues. CDR1 is LGHDT, CDR2 YNNKEL, per germline (reference sequence). Here the CDR3 reads CASSQGNTEAFF. As DNA, the CDR3 is TGTGCCAGCAGCCAAGGGAACACTGAAGCTTTCTTT.

The chain links TRBV10-1 to TRBJ2-7; D unresolved. Germline V gene sequence: CDR1 WNHNN, CDR2 SYGVQD (reference sequence). The CDR3 is made up of 11 amino acids. Trimming took off 2 bases at V and 7 bases at J, with 6 bases between the two ends. CDR3 nucleotides: TGCGCCAGCAGTGAGGGGTCGGAGCAGTACTTC. This encodes CASSEGSEQYF.

Notes on this clone: Other DNA sequences from this sample encode an identical CDR3 as well. The chain couples TRBV18 to TRBJ1-1; D is possibly TRBD1 (6 bases). Germline V gene lookup returns CDR1 KGHSH and CDR2 LQKENI. CDR3 length: 15 residues. The germline V and J ends were trimmed by 1 base and 1 base, with 10 bases remaining between them. The CDR3 reads CASSPLGRGNTEAFF. CDR3 DNA: TGTGCCAGCTCACCACTGGGCAGGGGGAACACTGAAGCTTTCTTT.

The V call is TRBV4-2, the J call TRBJ2-2; D might be TRBD2 (6 bases). This CDR3 spans 15 amino acids. Germline V lookup: CDR1 LGHNA, CDR2 YNFKEQ. The V end was cut by 1 base, the J end by 3 bases, with 9 bases between. CDR3 bases: TGTGCCAGCAGCCAAGTCGGCGGGGACACCGGGGAGCTGTTTTTT. As protein: CASSQVGGDTGELFF.

The chain uses TRBV13 and TRBJ2-3; no firm D call. This CDR3 contains 17 residues. The V gene lost 1 base and the J gene lost 1 base, with 15 bases spanning the gap. Per germline, CDR1 PRHDT and CDR2 FYEKMQ (reference sequence). This CDR3 reads CASSLEVSPFGTDTQYF. As DNA, the CDR3 is TGTGCCAGCAGCTTAGAAGTTTCCCCTTTTGGCACAGATACGCAGTATTTT.

The chain couples TRBV12-3 or TRBV12-4 to TRBJ1-2, with 7 positions matching TRBD1. The V gene end was trimmed by 7 bases and the J gene end by 8 bases; junction bases not matched to a gene: 10. This CDR3 region has 13 residues. CDR3 coding DNA: TGTGCCAGCACTTATGGACAGGCTTGGGGCTACACCTTC. It is translated as CASTYGQAWGYTF.

The table lists this clone with a count of one. V usage is TRBV7-9 and J usage is TRBJ2-7; 7 bases map to TRBD1. The CDR3 consists of 13 residues. The germline CDR1 and CDR2 sequences are SEHNR and FQNEAQ (reference sequence). With V trimmed by 4 bases and J by 2 bases, 2 bases remained unmatched. The CDR3 loop reads CASSYGTAYEQYF. The CDR3 DNA reads TGTGCCAGCAGCTACGGGACAGCCTACGAGCAGTACTTC. The whole variable domain, remainder taken from reference TRBV7-9 and TRBJ2-7, is DTGVSQNPRHKITKRGQNVTFRCDPISEHNRLYWYRQTLGQGPEFLTYFQNEAQLEKSRLLSDRFSAERPKGSFSTLEIQRTEQGDSAMYLCASSYGTAYEQYFGPGTRLTVT.

This clone was recorded a few times. This CDR3 reads CASSWQGTYNEQFF. The CDR3 DNA reads TGTGCCAGTAGTTGGCAGGGAACCTACAATGAGCAGTTCTTC. V gene TRBV19 combines with J gene TRBJ2-1; maybe TRBD1 (5 bases). CDR1 and CDR2 (germline): LNHDA, SQIVND (reference sequence). V lost 5 bases to trimming and J lost 2 bases, with 10 bases between them. This CDR3 is built from 14 residues.

This clone came up once. The rearrangement uses TRBV10-3 and TRBJ2-7, with 9 bases matching TRBD1. After removal of 3 bases from V and 2 bases from J, the junction contained 2 bases not matched to a gene. From germline, CDR1 is ENHRY and CDR2 SYGVKD. This CDR3 comprises 14 residues. CDR3 residues: CAISEWTGAYEQYF. The CDR3 DNA reads TGTGCCATCAGTGAATGGACAGGGGCCTACGAGCAGTACTTC.

This chain joins TRBV5-6 and TRBJ1-1; TRBD1 agrees at 8 bases. This CDR3 comprises 17 residues. V was clipped by 6 bases and J by 0 bases; unmatched bases: 13. Germline CDR1 is SGHDT and CDR2 is YYEEEE. The CDR3 DNA is TGTGCCAGCAACATAAACGTCCGGGACAGGTTGAACACTGAAGCTTTCTTT. Its protein is CASNINVRDRLNTEAFF.

The chain has TRBV7-3 and TRBJ1-6; 8 nucleotides agree with TRBD1. In germline, CDR1 is SGHTA, CDR2 FQGTGA. The CDR3 extends over 16 amino acids. With 4 bases clipped from V and 4 bases from J, the junction kept 6 bases outside the gene matches. The CDR3 DNA reads as TGTGCCAGCAGCTACCGGACAGGGAGGTATAATTCACCCCTCCACTTT. This gives the protein CASSYRTGRYNSPLHF.

The rearrangement uses TRBV18 and TRBJ1-4; 10 positions match TRBD1. The J segment lost 5 bases and the V segment lost 3 bases, leaving 3 bases of the junction unmatched. The CDR3 loop spans 15 amino acids. Germline assignment: CDR1 KGHSH and CDR2 LQKENI. Here the CDR3 reads CASSPPGQGNEKLFF. The CDR3 nucleotides are TGTGCCAGCTCACCCCCGGGACAGGGGAATGAAAAACTGTTTTTT. Full variable domain (remainder filled in from reference TRBV18 and TRBJ1-4): NAGVMQNPRHLVRRRGQEARLRCSPMKGHSHVYWYRQLPEEGLKFMVYLQKENIIDESGMPKERFSAEFPKEGPSILRIQQVVRGDSAAYFCASSPPGQGNEKLFFGSGTQLSVL.

The chain is built from TRBV2 and TRBJ1-2; 12 bases are a match to TRBD1. From germline, CDR1 is SNHLY and CDR2 FYNNEI. CDR3 length: 16 residues. V lost 3 bases and J lost 5; bases outside the gene matches: 7. CDR3 sequence (DNA): TGTGCCAGCAGTGAGGGACAGGGGGCGCTTATATATGGCTACACCTTC. Translating gives CASSEGQGALIYGYTF.

This chain links TRBV19 with TRBJ1-5, with D perhaps matching TRBD1 (6 bases). The V end lost 1 base, the J end lost 6 bases, and 13 bases lay between the germline ends. The CDR3 is made up of 15 amino acids. Per the germline V gene, CDR1 is LNHDA and CDR2 is SQIVND (reference sequence). CDR3 amino acids: CASSIAAGVGQPQHF. The CDR3 DNA reads as TGTGCCAGTAGTATAGCCGCAGGGGTAGGTCAGCCCCAGCATTTT. Variable domain in full (rest from reference TRBV19 and TRBJ1-5): DGGITQSPKYLFRKEGQNVTLSCEQNLNHDAMYWYRQDPGQGLRLIYYSQIVNDFQKGDIAEGYSVSREKKESFPLTVTSAQKNPTAFYLCASSIAAGVGQPQHFGDGTRLSIL.

The chain carries TRBV5-1 and TRBJ1-1; no reliable D call. The CDR3 spans 13 residues. Trimming took 0 bases from V and 4 from J, leaving 7 bases between them. The V gene's germline CDR1 is SGHRS and CDR2 YFSETQ. In DNA form, the CDR3 reads TGCGCCAGCAGCTTGGAGGTCCTCACTGAAGCTTTCTTT. Protein sequence: CASSLEVLTEAFF.

The chain uses TRBV19 and TRBJ1-1; D gene unclear. This CDR3 is 14 amino acids long. V lost 2 bases and J lost 5, with 12 bases in between. CDR1 is LNHDA and CDR2 is SQIVND in the germline V gene (reference sequence). CDR3 protein: CASSISVPGTEAFF. DNA of the CDR3: TGTGCCAGTAGTATATCGGTCCCGGGGACTGAAGCTTTCTTT.

The chain joins TRBV5-1 to TRBJ1-6; perhaps TRBD1 as D (5 bases). The V gene lost 4 bases and the J gene lost 8 bases, with 10 bases spanning the gap. CDR3 length equals 13 residues. The germline CDR1 and CDR2 sequences are SGHRS and YFSETQ. CDR3 residues: CASSQGLDSPLHF. The CDR3 DNA sequence: TGCGCCAGCAGCCAGGGCTTGGATTCACCCCTCCACTTT.

The rearrangement uses TRBV19 and TRBJ2-7, with 9 bases aligning to TRBD2. Looked up from germline, CDR1 is LNHDA and CDR2 is SQIVND (reference sequence). V shed 2 bases and J 0 bases; nucleotides not matched to a gene: 8. The CDR3 has 17 amino acids. In nucleotides, the CDR3 is TGTGCCAGTAGTATATGGGGAAGCGGGGGGAGCTCCTACGAGCAGTACTTC. Its protein product is CASSIWGSGGSSYEQYF. Based on the CDR3 plus reference TRBV19 and TRBJ2-7, the full variable domain is DGGITQSPKYLFRKEGQNVTLSCEQNLNHDAMYWYRQDPGQGLRLIYYSQIVNDFQKGDIAEGYSVSREKKESFPLTVTSAQKNPTAFYLCASSIWGSGGSSYEQYFGPGTRLTVT.

J is TRBJ1-5 and V is TRBV5-1; D remains ambiguous. V was cut by 0 bases and J by 0 bases, with 10 bases left in between. The CDR3 length is 16 residues. Germline values: CDR1 SGHRS, CDR2 YFSETQ. The DNA of the CDR3 is TGCGCCAGCAGCTTGGAGGGCGGCAATAGCAATCAGCCCCAGCATTTT. Its protein is CASSLEGGNSNQPQHF.